The 10 T cell receptor beta chains given below trace back to one sample, sequenced in a study of blood T cell repertoires in COVID-19. The repertoire was sequenced with immunoSEQ multiplex PCR; TCRdb's copy has only in-frame clones and lacks some. The data hold 360,000 or so clones, with 90% observed a single time. The specimen was peripheral blood. The receptors here all came from a young man with active or convalescent COVID-19.

The chain links TRBV4-2 to TRBJ2-3; D is uncertain. Germline CDR1 is LGHNA and CDR2 is YNFKEQ. Trimming removed 6 bases from V and 1 base from J, with 17 bases in between. The CDR3 is made up of 16 amino acids. The CDR3 sequence: CASSQKFLEGTDTQYF. CDR3 nucleotide sequence: TGTGCCAGCAGTCAAAAGTTTCTAGAGGGCACAGATACGCAGTATTTT.

The V call is TRBV15, the J call TRBJ2-7; D call uncertain. Trimming removed 1 base from V and 3 bases from J, with 10 bases in between. The CDR3 spans 14 residues. Looked up from germline, CDR1 is LNHNV and CDR2 is YYDKDF (reference sequence). The CDR3 region has the DNA TGTGCCACCAGCAGAGTTAGCAAATACTACGAGCAGTACTTC. The encoded protein is CATSRVSKYYEQYF.

The rearrangement uses TRBV27 and TRBJ1-4; D ambiguous. V gave up 6 bases and J gave up 6 bases, with 20 bases separating them. This CDR3 is built from 16 residues. Per the germline V gene, CDR1 is MNHEY and CDR2 is SMNVEV (reference sequence). The CDR3 region is CASRTNRDTAHEKLFF. CDR3 bases: TGTGCCAGCAGAACCAACCGAGACACGGCCCATGAAAAACTGTTTTTT.

This clone was seen at least ten times. The J gene is TRBJ2-7, the V gene TRBV28, with 9 bases aligning to TRBD1. This CDR3 has 16 amino acids. Germline loops: CDR1 MDHEN, CDR2 SYDVKM. After removal of 2 bases from V and 3 bases from J, the junction contained 8 bases not matched to a gene. In DNA, the CDR3 is TGTGCCAGCAGTTTACCCGGGACAGGGAGGGGCTACGAGCAGTACTTC. Translated: CASSLPGTGRGYEQYF.

The rearrangement links TRBV6-5 to TRBJ1-2; D unresolved. Trimming cost V 0 bases and J 6 bases, with 8 bases left between them. CDR3 length: 13 residues. Germline V lookup: CDR1 MNHEY, CDR2 SVGAGI. This chain's CDR3 is CASSYSPSDGYTF. CDR3 DNA: TGTGCCAGCAGTTACTCTCCCTCTGATGGCTACACCTTC.

V usage is TRBV5-1 and J usage is TRBJ1-3, with D perhaps matching TRBD1 (5 bases). The CDR3 totals 14 residues. Germline lookup yields CDR1 SGHRS and CDR2 YFSETQ. V lost 2 bases and J 1 base, leaving 7 bases between the germline ends. CDR3 in amino acids: CASSLPGSGNTIYF. CDR3 coding DNA: TGCGCCAGCAGCTTACCAGGGTCTGGAAACACCATATATTTT.

The count of this clone is one. The CDR3 sequence: CASSSTGGETQYF. The CDR3 coding sequence is TGTGCCAGCAGCTCGACAGGTGGAGAGACCCAGTACTTC. The chain combines TRBV5-6 with TRBJ2-5; D perhaps matches TRBD1 (6 bases). The CDR3 is made up of 13 amino acids. V lost 3 bases and J 4 bases, leaving 10 bases between the germline ends. Looked up from germline, CDR1 is SGHDT and CDR2 is YYEEEE.

V gene TRBV7-2 combines with J gene TRBJ1-3; D may be TRBD1 (6 bases). Trimming stripped 1 base from V and 6 bases from J, with 16 bases between. The germline CDR1 and CDR2 sequences are SGHTA and FQGNSA. The CDR3 spans 16 residues. As DNA, the CDR3 is TGTGCCAGCAGCTTAGTATCTCGGACAGTGGCAAACACCATATATTTT. Amino acids: CASSLVSRTVANTIYF.

This clone was recorded once. Here the CDR3 reads CASRNTGNLYNSPLHF. The CDR3, as DNA: TGTGCCAGCAGAAATACAGGGAACCTCTATAATTCACCCCTCCACTTT. This chain links TRBV2 with TRBJ1-6; TRBD1 is a possible D gene (6 bases). V was shortened by 6 bases and J by 3 bases, with 15 bases between the two germline ends. In germline, CDR1 is SNHLY, CDR2 FYNNEI. The CDR3 extends over 16 amino acids.

This clone has just a few counts. The chain couples TRBV4-1 to TRBJ2-2; 9 bases align to TRBD2. The V segment lost 0 bases and the J segment 7 bases; nucleotides outside the gene matches: 9. CDR1 MGHRA and CDR2 YSYEKL come from the germline V gene. The CDR3 loop spans 17 amino acids. The chain's CDR3 is CASSQDLGGRANGELFF. Here the CDR3 DNA reads TGCGCCAGCAGCCAAGATCTTGGCGGGAGGGCCAACGGGGAGCTGTTTTTT.